The 19 T cell receptor beta chains below were found in one sample sequenced in a study of blood T cell repertoires in COVID-19. Some clones are missing from TCRdb's copy, which holds only in-frame ones; the method was immunoSEQ multiplex PCR. The sample has about 120,000 clones; around three quarters are singletons. Sample: peripheral blood. The origin of the receptors is a man aged 35 to 55 with active or convalescent COVID-19.

The chain recombines TRBV28 with TRBJ2-7; D is unclear. This CDR3 is built from 13 residues. Germline CDR1 and CDR2: MDHEN and SYDVKM. V was shortened by 4 bases and J by 6 bases, with 13 bases between the two germline ends. The CDR3 DNA follows: TGTGCCAGCAGTTACCCAGCGATGAGCGAGCAGTACTTC. This encodes CASSYPAMSEQYF.

The V and J genes are TRBV2 and TRBJ2-3; the match to TRBD2 covers 7 bases. The V gene's germline CDR1 is SNHLY and CDR2 FYNNEI. J lost 4 bases, V lost 5 bases, and 6 bases had no gene match. The CDR3 runs to 14 residues. The CDR3 protein is CASSSAGVADTQYF. The CDR3 DNA follows: TGTGCCAGCAGTTCGGCGGGAGTTGCAGATACGCAGTATTTT.

V usage is TRBV28 and J usage is TRBJ2-2; 9 bases align to TRBD1. V gave up 6 bases and J gave up 7 bases; unmatched junction bases: 6. The CDR3 has 14 amino acids. In germline, CDR1 is MDHEN, CDR2 SYDVKM. CDR3 region: CASSLTGGNGELFF. The DNA for the CDR3 is TGTGCCAGCAGCCTGACAGGGGGGAACGGGGAGCTGTTTTTT.

The chain joins TRBV4-1 to TRBJ1-2; no clear D. This CDR3 spans 21 amino acids. From germline, CDR1 is MGHRA and CDR2 YSYEKL. Trimming removed 0 bases from V and 6 bases from J, with 32 bases in between. DNA for the CDR3: TGCGCCAGCAGCCAAGATTCGTTCAGAGGACGTACTCCTGGGAGACTAAATGGCTACACCTTC. Amino acids: CASSQDSFRGRTPGRLNGYTF.

The chain joins TRBV14 to TRBJ1-2; no firm D call. Looked up from germline, CDR1 is SGHDN and CDR2 is FVKESK. The length of the CDR3 is 18 residues. V was clipped by 0 bases and J by 14 bases, with 31 bases between them. The CDR3 is CASSQDGEGCDPTVCNTF. The CDR3 coding sequence is TGTGCCAGCAGCCAAGATGGTGAGGGTTGTGACCCTACTGTTTGTAATACCTTC.

The V call is TRBV30, the J call TRBJ1-1; TRBD1 matches at 9 bases. The germline CDR1 and CDR2 sequences are GTSNPN and SVGIG (reference sequence). This CDR3 comprises 13 residues. V shed 2 bases, J shed 9 bases, and the junction held 7 bases outside the gene matches. CDR3 in amino acids: CAWSTGTGTKAFF. The CDR3 DNA reads as TGTGCCTGGAGTACCGGGACAGGGACGAAAGCTTTCTTT.

The rearrangement uses TRBV3-1 (or the pseudogene TRBV3-2) and TRBJ2-1, with TRBD2 identical over 9 bases. Germline V CDR1 and CDR2: LGHDT, YNNKEL (reference sequence). This CDR3 has 18 amino acids. The trim removed 1 base at V and 4 bases at J, leaving 11 bases unmatched. The CDR3 DNA reads as TGTGCCAGCAGCCAAGGGCGGATGGGCGGGAGGGAATACAATGAGCAGTTCTTC. Translation: CASSQGRMGGREYNEQFF.

The chain links TRBV2 to TRBJ1-2, with D hard to call. This CDR3 comprises 10 residues. Germline CDR1 is SNHLY and CDR2 is FYNNEI. Trimming took off 2 bases at V and 10 bases at J, with 5 bases between the two ends. The CDR3 spells CASSEPHYTF. CDR3 bases: TGTGCCAGCAGTGAACCCCACTACACCTTC. The whole variable domain, remainder taken from reference TRBV2 and TRBJ1-2, is EPEVTQTPSHQVTQMGQEVILRCVPISNHLYFYWYRQILGQKVEFLVSFYNNEISEKSEIFDDQFSVERPDGSNFTLKIRSTKLEDSAMYFCASSEPHYTFGSGTRLTVV.

The gene calls are TRBV30 and TRBJ1-6, with a possible D match to TRBD1 (6 bases). Germline-derived CDR1 and CDR2 are GTSNPN and SVGIG (reference sequence). Trimming cost V 4 bases and J 7 bases, with 14 bases left between them. This CDR3 has 14 residues. CDR3 loop: CAWMRGLANSPLHF. The DNA of the CDR3 is TGTGCCTGGATGAGGGGGTTGGCGAATTCACCCCTCCACTTT.

The CDR3 region is CASSIGGRTRDEQYF. DNA of the CDR3: TGTGCCAGTAGTATAGGTGGAAGGACACGCGACGAGCAGTACTTC. The chain couples TRBV19 to TRBJ2-7, with D possibly being TRBD1 (5 bases). This CDR3 is built from 15 residues. V was pared by 1 base and J by 5 bases, with 15 bases between. From germline, CDR1 is LNHDA and CDR2 SQIVND (reference sequence).

The rearrangement joins TRBV6-4 to TRBJ2-5; 9 nucleotides agree with TRBD1. V trimming: 5 bases; J trimming: 5 bases; junction bases outside the gene matches: 9. The CDR3 runs 15 residues. The germline V gene has CDR1 MRHNA and CDR2 SNTAGT. The CDR3 nucleotides read TGTGCCAGCAGTCACCAGGACAGGGGTTTCGAGACCCAGTACTTC. The encoded protein is CASSHQDRGFETQYF.

This clone has a handful of counts. This chain uses TRBV29-1 with TRBJ2-1; TRBD2 agrees at 13 bases. Germline V CDR1 and CDR2: SQVTM, ANQGSEA. The CDR3 runs 16 residues. CDR3 DNA: TGCAGTTCTTGGACTAGCGGGAGCGGGGGAAACAATGAGCAGTTCTTC. Its protein product is CSSWTSGSGGNNEQFF.

V is TRBV27 and J is TRBJ1-4; D perhaps matches TRBD1 (6 bases). The CDR3 is 14 residues long. Trimming stripped 6 bases from V and 3 bases from J, with 11 bases between. The V gene's germline CDR1 is MNHEY and CDR2 SMNVEV (reference sequence). The CDR3 reads CASSDRSANEKLFF. CDR3 bases: TGTGCCAGCAGCGACAGGTCCGCTAATGAAAAACTGTTTTTT.

CDR3 region: CASMRFSANYEQYF. The CDR3 DNA sequence: TGTGCCAGCATGAGGTTCTCTGCCAACTACGAGCAGTACTTC. The V and J genes are TRBV28 and TRBJ2-7; D is undetermined. Germline lookup yields CDR1 MDHEN and CDR2 SYDVKM. V was trimmed by 7 bases and J by 3 bases, leaving 16 bases between them. The CDR3 is 14 amino acids.

This clone was recorded only once. The V call is TRBV4-3, the J call TRBJ1-4; the D gene is possibly TRBD1 (5 bases). Germline V CDR1 and CDR2: LGHNA, YSLEER. The CDR3 length is 16 residues. Trimming shortened V by 1 base and J by 2 bases, and 11 bases separated the two germline ends. The DNA for the CDR3 is TGCGCCAGCAGCCAAGGGGGTGGGGGGACTAATGAAAAACTGTTTTTT. This encodes CASSQGGGGTNEKLFF.

The genes are TRBV9 and TRBJ1-1, with D tentatively TRBD1 (6 bases). The germline V gene has CDR1 SGDLS and CDR2 YYNGEE. V lost 4 bases and J 1 base, leaving 11 bases between the germline ends. The CDR3 runs 14 residues. The CDR3 region is CASSPSTGNTEAFF. CDR3 DNA sequence: TGTGCCAGCAGCCCATCGACAGGGAACACTGAAGCTTTCTTT.

The chain recombines TRBV19 with TRBJ1-1; 7 bases map to TRBD1. This CDR3 spans 13 amino acids. Germline CDR1 LNHDA, CDR2 SQIVND (reference sequence). With 6 bases clipped from V and 3 bases from J, the junction kept 4 bases outside the gene matches. CDR3 amino acids: CASSLQGYTEAFF. CDR3 coding DNA: TGTGCCAGTAGCTTACAGGGGTACACTGAAGCTTTCTTT.

V gene TRBV14 combines with J gene TRBJ2-7; 9 nucleotides line up with TRBD1. The V gene end was trimmed by 2 bases and the J gene end by 4 bases; junction bases not matched to a gene: 6. The CDR3 has 15 amino acids. Germline lookup yields CDR1 SGHDN and CDR2 FVKESK. DNA for the CDR3: TGTGCCAGCAGCCAATTGGGACAGGGACTTTACGAGCAGTACTTC. Protein sequence: CASSQLGQGLYEQYF.

The chain carries TRBV6-1 and TRBJ2-7; D is undetermined. The V and J ends lost 3 bases and 0 bases respectively, with 9 bases between them. Per the germline V gene, CDR1 is MNHNS and CDR2 is SASEGT. The CDR3 contains 14 residues. CDR3 in amino acids: CASSEPGFSYEQYF. Written as DNA, the CDR3 is TGTGCCAGCAGTGAGCCAGGCTTCTCCTACGAGCAGTACTTC.